This T cell receptor beta chain was recorded in a study of T cells in Graves' hyperthyroidism and ophthalmopathy. Researchers took RNA transcripts and amplified the TCR beta CDR3 regions from them. The study used the HTBI primer set for a first-round RT-PCR of the TCR CDR3. TCRdb redid the calling of the multiplex PCR reads with MiXCR, one entry per CDR3 protein. The profile shows hundreds of thousands of distinct CDR3 sequences, roughly 14% of them singletons. This CDR3 has 13 residues. V was cut by 3 bases and J by 0 bases, with 6 bases left in between. This clonotype was recorded many times. The V call is TRBV12-3 or TRBV12-4, the J call TRBJ2-7, with D unresolved. The sequence came from a woman aged 40 to 50 with Graves' ophthalmopathy. The sequenced material came from blood. The CDR3 DNA is TGTGCCAGCAGTTTCGGCTACTCCTACGAGCAGTACTTC. It is translated as CASSFGYSYEQYF.